These 25 T cell receptor beta chains came from one sample sequenced in a study of Ad26.COV2.S vaccination and SARS-CoV-2 variants. Generated by immunoSEQ multiplex PCR, the TCRdb table keeps only in-frame clones and is missing some. The table has some 500,000 clones, roughly 89% seen once. Documented treatment: about 20 received Ad26.COV2.S at low or high dose, single or two shots; about 5 received placebo; per-sample allocation not given. Samples were taken on day 63 after the first vaccine or placebo injection. The sequences come from peripheral blood, collected in a trial of Ad26.COV2.S vaccine versus placebo. Receptors were obtained from a person aged 18 to 65 who received the Ad26.COV2.S COVID-19 vaccine or a placebo.

This sequence joins TRBV5-1 and TRBJ2-5; D is unresolved. The CDR3 is made up of 15 amino acids. Looked up from germline, CDR1 is SGHRS and CDR2 is YFSETQ. Trimming left V 0 bases short and J 5 bases short, with 14 bases between. DNA for the CDR3: TGCGCCAGCAGCTTGGGAACAGCATTGTTGGAGACCCAGTACTTC. Translating gives CASSLGTALLETQYF.

The chain is built from TRBV5-1 and TRBJ1-3, with D perhaps TRBD1 (5 bases). The germline CDR1 and CDR2 sequences are SGHRS and YFSETQ. There are 16 residues in the CDR3. The V end was cut by 0 bases, the J end by 5 bases, with 15 bases between. The CDR3 nucleotides are TGCGCCAGCAGCTTGGGAGGCAGGGCCGCTAGAAACACCATATATTTT. Translated, it gives CASSLGGRAARNTIYF. The full variable domain, with the rest looked up from reference TRBV5-1 and TRBJ1-3, is KAGVTQTPRYLIKTRGQQVTLSCSPISGHRSVSWYQQTPGQGLQFLFEYFSETQRNKGNFPGRFSGRQFSNSRSEMNVSTLELGDSALYLCASSLGGRAARNTIYFGEGSWLTVV.

The chain is built from TRBV7-3 and TRBJ2-3; 8 bases agree with TRBD2. Germline CDR1 and CDR2: SGHTA and FQGTGA. The CDR3 consists of 15 residues. After removal of 4 bases from V and 6 bases from J, the junction contained 9 bases not matched to a gene. Here the CDR3 reads CASSSGTRGADTQYF. The CDR3 DNA is TGTGCCAGCAGCTCCGGGACTAGGGGTGCGGATACGCAGTATTTT.

This clone was found once. The chain recombines TRBV11-2 with TRBJ2-1; 12 positions match TRBD2. This CDR3 comprises 14 residues. V lost 5 bases, J lost 8 bases, and 4 bases stayed unmatched. Per the germline V gene, CDR1 is SGHAT and CDR2 is FQNNGV. CDR3 region: CASSPRLAGDEQFF. CDR3 coding DNA: TGTGCCAGCAGCCCGAGACTAGCGGGAGATGAGCAGTTCTTC. The variable domain in full, with the rest retrieved from reference TRBV11-2 and TRBJ2-1, is EAGVAQSPRYKIIEKRQSVAFWCNPISGHATLYWYQQILGQGPKLLIQFQNNGVVDDSQLPKDRFSAERLKGVDSTLKIQPAKLEDSAVYLCASSPRLAGDEQFFGPGTRLTVL.

V is TRBV2 and J is TRBJ2-5; 14 bases are shared with TRBD2. CDR3 length equals 16 residues. Germline V CDR1 and CDR2: SNHLY, FYNNEI. The V and J ends lost 6 bases and 4 bases, in that order; junction bases with no gene match: 7. The CDR3 protein is CASRGLAGEVGETQYF. The CDR3 coding sequence is TGTGCCAGCAGGGGACTAGCGGGGGAGGTAGGAGAGACCCAGTACTTC.

The V call is TRBV5-1, the J call TRBJ2-2; 7 nucleotides align to TRBD2. Germline V gene data show CDR1 as SGHRS and CDR2 as YFSETQ. The CDR3 consists of 17 residues. The J segment lost 0 bases and the V segment lost 2 bases, leaving 7 bases of the junction unmatched. CDR3 DNA sequence: TGCGCCAGCAGCTTCCCTAGCGGTTACGCGAACACCGGGGAGCTGTTTTTT. Encoded protein: CASSFPSGYANTGELFF.

The J gene is TRBJ2-4, the V gene TRBV3-1 (or the pseudogene TRBV3-2); D possibly corresponds to TRBD2 (6 bases). Germline values: CDR1 LGHDT, CDR2 YNNKEL (reference sequence). CDR3 length: 13 amino acids. The V end lost 0 bases, the J end lost 16 bases, and 16 bases lay between the germline ends. The CDR3 region is CASSQDYRGGKYF. The DNA of the CDR3 is TGTGCCAGCAGCCAAGATTATCGTGGAGGGAAATACTTC.

The CDR3 nucleotides are TGTGCCAGCAGGGGGGAGAGATTCCGTTCGGAGACCCAGTACTTC. It codes for CASRGERFRSETQYF. The V call is TRBV6-5, the J call TRBJ2-5; D tentatively reads TRBD1 or TRBD2 (5 bases each). The length of the CDR3 is 15 residues. Per germline, CDR1 MNHEY and CDR2 SVGAGI. V dropped 6 bases and J dropped 5 bases, with 19 bases sitting between them.

The V and J genes are TRBV18 and TRBJ2-7; 8 positions match TRBD1. The CDR3 has 15 amino acids. V shed 3 bases and J 3 bases; nucleotides not matched to a gene: 7. In germline, CDR1 is KGHSH, CDR2 LQKENI. The DNA for the CDR3 is TGTGCCAGCTCACCGTCCGGGACAGGAGACTACGAGCAGTACGTC. Its translation: CASSPSGTGDYEQYV.

This clone appeared once. The junction departs from the called germline gene at one end, perhaps through a read error. The rearrangement joins TRBV7-7 to TRBJ2-3; 8 bases line up with TRBD2. CDR3 length: 17 amino acids. Germline loops: CDR1 SSHAT, CDR2 FNYEAQ (reference sequence). CDR3 coding DNA: TGTGCTAGCAGCTTAGCCCCTCCGGGTAGCGGGGCGGATACGCAGTATTTT. Its protein product is CASSLAPPGSGADTQYF.

The J gene is TRBJ1-2, the V gene TRBV2; D remains unclear. The V and J ends lost 2 bases and 5 bases respectively, with 9 bases between them. Germline CDR1 reads SNHLY; CDR2 reads FYNNEI. The CDR3 spans 13 residues. The CDR3 is CASSESLQYGYTF. CDR3 nucleotides: TGTGCCAGCAGTGAATCCCTGCAGTATGGCTACACCTTC.

V is TRBV18 and J is TRBJ2-2, with D maybe TRBD1 (7 bases). The CDR3 is 16 residues long. CDR1 KGHSH and CDR2 LQKENI come from the germline V gene. Trimming pared 3 bases from V and 3 bases from J, leaving 14 bases between. The CDR3 bases are TGTGCCAGCTCACCCCCCCCCAGGGGGGACACCGGGGAGCTGTTTTTT. It translates to CASSPPPRGDTGELFF.

This chain joins TRBV6-5 and TRBJ1-5; 8 bases match TRBD1. Trimming at V came to 6 bases and at J to 0 bases, leaving 4 bases not matched to a gene. Germline V gene lookup returns CDR1 MNHEY and CDR2 SVGAGI. CDR3 size: 15 residues. CDR3 sequence (DNA): TGTGCCAGCAGGGGGACAGGCAATAGCAATCAGCCCCAGCATTTT. Protein: CASRGTGNSNQPQHF.

A few counts support this clone. The V and J genes are TRBV2 and TRBJ1-6; possibly TRBD1 for D (5 bases). CDR1 and CDR2 from the germline V gene are SNHLY and FYNNEI. Trimming removed 8 bases at V and 0 bases at J, with 8 bases between. The CDR3 totals 14 residues. CDR3 sequence reads: CASGGDSYNSPLHF. CDR3 nucleotide sequence: TGTGCCAGCGGGGGGGACTCCTATAATTCACCCCTCCACTTT.

The gene calls are TRBV7-8 and TRBJ2-3; 9 bases are a match to TRBD1. This CDR3 comprises 15 residues. V was clipped by 1 base and J by 3 bases; unmatched bases: 2. Germline V gene sequence: CDR1 SGHVS, CDR2 FQNEAQ. DNA for the CDR3: TGTGCCAGCAGCTTAGGGACAGGGGCAACAGATACGCAGTATTTT. This sequence encodes CASSLGTGATDTQYF.

The chain links TRBV3-1 (or the pseudogene TRBV3-2) to TRBJ2-7; D may be TRBD1 (6 bases). The CDR3 covers 13 residues. The V gene lost 2 bases and the J gene lost 4 bases, with 9 bases spanning the gap. The germline gives CDR1 LGHDT, CDR2 YNNKEL (reference sequence). The CDR3 protein is CASSQLRGYEQYV. The CDR3 DNA is TGTGCCAGCAGCCAACTAAGGGGGTACGAGCAGTACGTC.

The chain has TRBV9 and TRBJ2-7; perhaps TRBD2 as D (6 bases). V was trimmed by 7 bases and J by 4 bases, leaving 18 bases between them. This CDR3 region has 14 residues. The germline gives CDR1 SGDLS, CDR2 YYNGEE. The CDR3 region is CASSRGGESYEQYV. CDR3 nucleotides: TGTGCCAGCTCCCGGGGCGGGGAGTCTTACGAGCAGTACGTC.

The rearrangement links TRBV12-3 or TRBV12-4 to TRBJ1-2; maybe TRBD1 (5 bases). The CDR3 is 13 amino acids. V lost 5 bases and J lost 4, with 11 bases in between. CDR3 DNA sequence: TGTGCCAGCAGTGGGGCTCTTGGCTATGGCTACACCTTC. Translated: CASSGALGYGYTF.

This rearrangement joins TRBV5-1 to TRBJ2-2; D possibly corresponds to TRBD1 (6 bases). Germline lookup yields CDR1 SGHRS and CDR2 YFSETQ. This CDR3 is 15 amino acids long. With 8 bases removed from V and 0 bases from J, the gap between germline ends came to 14 bases. DNA of the CDR3: TGCGCCAGTACTTACAGGGCTGCGAACACCGGGGAGCTGTTTTTT. The encoded protein is CASTYRAANTGELFF.

This clone was counted a single time. The chain links TRBV29-1 to TRBJ2-3; no firm D call. This CDR3 spans 14 amino acids. The V gene's germline CDR1 is SQVTM and CDR2 ANQGSEA. Trimming cost V 3 bases and J 0 bases, with 10 bases left between them. CDR3 coding DNA: TGCAGCGTTGATTCGGCAGGCAGCACAGATACGCAGTATTTT. Encoded protein: CSVDSAGSTDTQYF.

This clone was counted only a few times. This rearrangement joins TRBV7-8 to TRBJ1-6, with a weak D call TRBD1 (5 bases). Trimming took 4 bases from V and 6 from J, leaving 13 bases between them. The CDR3 runs to 15 residues. Germline V gives CDR1 SGHVS, CDR2 FQNEAQ. The CDR3 nucleotides read TGTGCCAGCAGCTGGTGGGGCAGCGGTAATTCACCCCTCCACTTT. It is translated as CASSWWGSGNSPLHF.

This clone was counted a single time. The chain is built from TRBV5-4 and TRBJ2-3; D is uncertain. The V gene lost 4 bases and the J gene lost 0 bases, with 6 bases spanning the gap. The CDR3 is made up of 13 amino acids. CDR1 and CDR2 from the germline V gene are SGHNT and YYREEE (reference sequence). The CDR3 coding sequence is TGTGCCAGCAGCGTATCTAGCACAGATACGCAGTATTTT. As protein: CASSVSSTDTQYF.

V is TRBV5-1 and J is TRBJ2-1; D gene ambiguous. Trimming stripped 7 bases from V and 8 bases from J, with 19 bases between. Germline CDR1 is SGHRS and CDR2 is YFSETQ. There are 14 residues in the CDR3. The CDR3 DNA is TGCGCCAGCTCTCAAGGTAATTGGGTCGATGAGCAGTTCTTC. Residues: CASSQGNWVDEQFF.

In this sample, this clone turned up once. The rearrangement links TRBV27 to TRBJ2-7; the match to TRBD1 covers 9 bases. CDR1 and CDR2 from the germline V gene are MNHEY and SMNVEV (reference sequence). The CDR3 length is 18 residues. Trimming took 6 bases from V and 3 from J; bases not matched to a gene: 18. The CDR3 bases are TGTGCCAGCAGCCTACAGGGGGCGCGGCTCTTATCCCTCTACGAGCAGTACTTC. Translated, it gives CASSLQGARLLSLYEQYF.

The chain links TRBV3-1 (or the pseudogene TRBV3-2) to TRBJ2-7; D unclear. The CDR3 is 13 residues long. The V and J ends lost 3 bases and 2 bases respectively, with 8 bases between them. Looked up from germline, CDR1 is LGHDT and CDR2 is YNNKEL (reference sequence). CDR3 nucleotides: TGTGCCAGCAGCCATCACGGAGCCTACGAGCAGTACGTC. This sequence encodes CASSHHGAYEQYV.